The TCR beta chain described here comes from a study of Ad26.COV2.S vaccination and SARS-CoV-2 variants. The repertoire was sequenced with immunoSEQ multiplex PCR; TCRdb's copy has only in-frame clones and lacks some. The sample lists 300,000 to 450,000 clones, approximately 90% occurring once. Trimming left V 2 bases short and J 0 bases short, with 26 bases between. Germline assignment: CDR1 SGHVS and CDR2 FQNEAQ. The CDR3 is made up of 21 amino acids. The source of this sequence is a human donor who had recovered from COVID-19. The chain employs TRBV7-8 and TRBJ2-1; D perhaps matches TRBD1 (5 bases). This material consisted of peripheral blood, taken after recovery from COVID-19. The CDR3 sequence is CASSLLPRVAIPVSSYNEQFF. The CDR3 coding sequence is TGTGCCAGCAGCTTACTCCCCAGGGTCGCCATCCCTGTAAGCTCCTACAATGAGCAGTTCTTC. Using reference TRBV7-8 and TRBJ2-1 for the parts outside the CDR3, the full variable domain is GAGVSQSPRYKVAKRGQDVALRCDPISGHVSLFWYQQALGQGPEFLTYFQNEAQLDKSGLPSDRFFAERPEGSVSTLKIQRTQQEDSAVYLCASSLLPRVAIPVSSYNEQFFGPGTRLTVL.